Detailed here is one T cell receptor (beta chain). Repertoires were generated with immunoSEQ multiplex PCR, while TCRdb's copy carries only in-frame clones and drops some. The table includes about 350,000 clones, 65% to 90% detected once. Patients at the Seattle site were enrolled during active infection and followed longitudinally. This specimen comes from a study of blood T cell repertoires in COVID-19. The wider study: Samples of COVID-19 (acute and convalescent) were obtained from the United States, Italy and Spain. T cells, B-cell-depleted T cells, or PBMCs supplied cDNA or gDNA.

CDR3 length: 14 amino acids. In germline, CDR1 is MNHEY, CDR2 SVGEGT. The ends were cut back, 3 bases at V and 5 bases at J, with 14 bases in the middle. This TCR was recovered from a woman between 55 and 75 years old with COVID-19, enrolled during active disease. This chain connects TRBV6-2 or TRBV6-3 to TRBJ2-7; D is perhaps TRBD1 (5 bases). Input material: peripheral blood. The CDR3 loop is CASSYRTKRDEQYF. CDR3 nucleotides: TGTGCCAGCAGTTATAGGACAAAACGAGACGAGCAGTACTTC.